A selection of T cell receptor beta chains follows, all from one sample in a study of radiotherapy plus CTLA-4 blockade in lung cancer. Some clones are missing from TCRdb's copy, which holds only in-frame ones; the method was immunoSEQ multiplex PCR. This repertoire shows 30,000 to 45,000 clones, over 60% found once; its top ten account for about a tenth. The sequenced sample was peripheral blood, obtained from a patient treated with radiotherapy plus ipilimumab. These receptors were obtained from a human donor with non-small cell lung cancer who had stable disease on radiotherapy plus ipilimumab. The CDR3 runs from the conserved cysteine through the conserved F or W. Fields, in order: J gene, clone size, V gene, CDR3 length, CDR3 protein. A clone size is listed for some rows: how often the clone was seen (once, few, many), or a class if it is expanded.

TRBJ1-1,NA,TRBV9,15,CASSVEYRANTEAFF
TRBJ2-7,NA,TRBV5-5,14,CASSYETSLGEQYF
TRBJ1-1,NA,TRBV29-1,13,CSVETGGNTEAFF
TRBJ1-5,NA,TRBV19,14,CASSPGIGNQPQHF
TRBJ2-3,NA,TRBV5-1,15,CASSSRTGTTDTQYF
TRBJ2-5,NA,TRBV7-9,13,CASSLSGGETQYF
TRBJ2-7,NA,TRBV27,15,CATRRGTSGDYEQYF
TRBJ2-2,NA,TRBV18,14,CASSPGLNTGELFF
TRBJ1-1,NA,TRBV10-3,15,CAIHFPGQANTEAFF
TRBJ2-5,NA,TRBV11-1,11,CASSLQETQYF
TRBJ2-1,NA,TRBV7-8,18,CASSLAWRRAGRGVEQFF
TRBJ2-1,NA,TRBV30,12,CAWSVLWGLQFF
TRBJ1-6,NA,TRBV2,12,CASKRTDLPLHF
TRBJ1-1,NA,TRBV5-1,15,CASSSSHNSGAEAFF
TRBJ1-2,NA,TRBV29-1,13,CSVEDLGGFGYTF
TRBJ1-1,NA,TRBV18,16,CASSEGQGLSNTEAFF
TRBJ2-5,NA,TRBV5-4,15,CASSLVSSGQETQYF
TRBJ1-1,NA,TRBV30,15,CAWSPPAGGFTEAFF
TRBJ2-3,NA,TRBV19,14,CASSITESTDTQYF
TRBJ1-1,NA,TRBV19,15,CASSIDRYRATEAFF
TRBJ2-5,NA,TRBV7-9,13,CASSLGQGETQYF
TRBJ2-1,NA,TRBV7-3,16,CASSPLPSGGNNEQFF
TRBJ2-7,NA,TRBV15,15,CATSRDGTQAYEQYF
TRBJ2-1,NA,TRBV15,17,CATAPLRLITGGDEQFF
TRBJ2-7,NA,TRBV10-3,14,CAIRGGQITNEQYF
TRBJ2-7,NA,TRBV10-3,12,CAISEGTGGEYF
TRBJ2-7,once,TRBV19,14,CASSSRLGRYEQYF
TRBJ2-3,once,TRBV4-3,14,CASSQDILTDTQYF
TRBJ2-1,NA,TRBV7-7,15,CASSLAQGSYNEQFF
TRBJ2-3,NA,TRBV18,13,CASRFRGTDTQYF
TRBJ2-1,NA,TRBV29-1,14,CSVRRLAGDNEQFF
TRBJ2-5,NA,TRBV4-3,17,CASSQDPPAGQQETQYF
TRBJ1-5,NA,TRBV9,18,CASSVGAGNGESNQPQHF